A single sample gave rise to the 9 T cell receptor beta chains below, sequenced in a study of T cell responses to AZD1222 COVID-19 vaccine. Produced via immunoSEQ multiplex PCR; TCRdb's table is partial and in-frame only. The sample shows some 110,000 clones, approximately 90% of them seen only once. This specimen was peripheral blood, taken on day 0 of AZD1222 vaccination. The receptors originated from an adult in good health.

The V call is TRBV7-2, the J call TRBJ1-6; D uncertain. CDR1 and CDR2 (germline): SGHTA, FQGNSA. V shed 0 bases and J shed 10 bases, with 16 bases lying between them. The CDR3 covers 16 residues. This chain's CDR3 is CASSLAGAGIRSPLHF. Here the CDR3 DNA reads TGTGCCAGCAGCTTAGCGGGCGCGGGAATCCGGTCACCCCTCCACTTT.

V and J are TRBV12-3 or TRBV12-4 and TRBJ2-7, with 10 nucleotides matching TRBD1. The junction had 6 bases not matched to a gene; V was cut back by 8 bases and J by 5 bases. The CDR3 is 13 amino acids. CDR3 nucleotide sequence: TGTGCCAGCCGAGGACAGGGGGGGAACGAGCAGTACTTC. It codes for CASRGQGGNEQYF.

The CDR3 loop is CASSQVSGTGYEQYF. The CDR3 nucleotides are TGTGCCAGCAGCCAAGTGTCCGGGACCGGCTACGAGCAGTACTTC. The V call is TRBV4-2, the J call TRBJ2-7; D is tentatively TRBD1 or TRBD2 (5 bases each). V was pared by 1 base and J by 3 bases, with 13 bases between. In germline, CDR1 is LGHNA, CDR2 YNFKEQ. The CDR3 is made up of 15 amino acids.

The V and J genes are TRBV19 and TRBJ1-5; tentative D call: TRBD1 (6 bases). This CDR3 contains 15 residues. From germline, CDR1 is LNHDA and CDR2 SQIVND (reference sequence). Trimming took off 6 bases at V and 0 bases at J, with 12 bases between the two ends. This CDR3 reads CASSSQGNSNQPQHF. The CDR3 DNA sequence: TGTGCCAGTAGCAGTCAGGGGAATAGCAATCAGCCCCAGCATTTT.

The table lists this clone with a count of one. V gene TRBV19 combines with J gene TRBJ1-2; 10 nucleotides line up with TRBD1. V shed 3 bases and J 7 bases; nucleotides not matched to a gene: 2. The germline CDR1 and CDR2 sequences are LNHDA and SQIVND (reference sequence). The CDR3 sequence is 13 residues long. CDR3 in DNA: TGTGCCAGTAGTATCGGGACAGGGGTTGGCTACACCTTC. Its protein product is CASSIGTGVGYTF.

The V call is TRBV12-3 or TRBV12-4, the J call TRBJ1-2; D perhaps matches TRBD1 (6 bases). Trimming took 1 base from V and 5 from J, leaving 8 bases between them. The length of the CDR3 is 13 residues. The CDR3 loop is CASSLGTGYGYTF. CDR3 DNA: TGTGCCAGCAGTTTAGGCACAGGGTATGGCTACACCTTC.

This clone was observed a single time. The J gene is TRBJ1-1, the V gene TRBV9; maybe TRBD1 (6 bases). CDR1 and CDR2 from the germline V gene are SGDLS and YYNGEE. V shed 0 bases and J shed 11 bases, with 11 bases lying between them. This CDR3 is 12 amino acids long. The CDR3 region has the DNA TGTGCCAGCAGCGTAGGAACAGGGACGGCTTTCTTT. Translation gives CASSVGTGTAFF.

Here the CDR3 reads CASSWTGNSEAFF. The CDR3 DNA follows: TGTGCCAGCAGTTGGACAGGTAACTCTGAAGCTTTCTTT. The chain recombines TRBV27 with TRBJ1-1, with 7 positions matching TRBD1. The CDR3 totals 13 residues. Germline V gene sequence: CDR1 MNHEY, CDR2 SMNVEV (reference sequence). V shed 4 bases and J 6 bases; nucleotides not matched to a gene: 5.

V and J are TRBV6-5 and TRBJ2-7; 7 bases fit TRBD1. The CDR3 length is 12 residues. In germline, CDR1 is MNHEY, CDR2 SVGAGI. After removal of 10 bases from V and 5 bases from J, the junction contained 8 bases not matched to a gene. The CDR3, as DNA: TGTGCCATCCGACAGGGTAGCCACGAGCAGTACTTC. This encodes CAIRQGSHEQYF.